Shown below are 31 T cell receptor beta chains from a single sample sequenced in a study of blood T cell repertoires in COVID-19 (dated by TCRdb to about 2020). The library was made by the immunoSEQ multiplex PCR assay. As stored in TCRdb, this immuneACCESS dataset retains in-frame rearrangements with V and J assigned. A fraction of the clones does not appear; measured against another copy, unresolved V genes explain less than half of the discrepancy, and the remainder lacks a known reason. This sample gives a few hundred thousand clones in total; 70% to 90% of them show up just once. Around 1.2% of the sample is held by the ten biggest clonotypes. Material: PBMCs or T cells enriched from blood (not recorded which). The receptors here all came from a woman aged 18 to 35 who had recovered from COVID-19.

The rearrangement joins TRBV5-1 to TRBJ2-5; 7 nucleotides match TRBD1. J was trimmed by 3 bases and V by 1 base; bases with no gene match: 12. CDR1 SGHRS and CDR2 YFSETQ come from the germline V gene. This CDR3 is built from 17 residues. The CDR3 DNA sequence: TGCGCCAGCAGCTTGAGGTTGGAAGTGACAGGGAAAGAGACCCAGTACTTC. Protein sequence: CASSLRLEVTGKETQYF.

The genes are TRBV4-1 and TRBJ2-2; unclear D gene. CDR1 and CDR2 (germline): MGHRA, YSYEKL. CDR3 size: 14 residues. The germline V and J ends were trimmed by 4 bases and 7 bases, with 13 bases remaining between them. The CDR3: CASSPQAFGGELFF. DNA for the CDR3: TGCGCCAGCAGCCCTCAGGCCTTTGGCGGGGAGCTGTTTTTT.

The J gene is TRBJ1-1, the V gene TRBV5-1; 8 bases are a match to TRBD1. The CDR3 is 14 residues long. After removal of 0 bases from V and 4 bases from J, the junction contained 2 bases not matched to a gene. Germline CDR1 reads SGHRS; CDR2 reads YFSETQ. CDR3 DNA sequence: TGCGCCAGCAGCTTGGACGGACAGGGCACTGAAGCTTTCTTT. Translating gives CASSLDGQGTEAFF.

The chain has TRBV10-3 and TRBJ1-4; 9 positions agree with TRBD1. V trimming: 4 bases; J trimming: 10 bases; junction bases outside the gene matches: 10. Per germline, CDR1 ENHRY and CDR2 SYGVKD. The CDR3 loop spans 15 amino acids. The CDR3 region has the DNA TGTGCCATCAGTGGAGAACCGGGACAGGGAGGAAAACTGTTTTTT. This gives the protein CAISGEPGQGGKLFF.

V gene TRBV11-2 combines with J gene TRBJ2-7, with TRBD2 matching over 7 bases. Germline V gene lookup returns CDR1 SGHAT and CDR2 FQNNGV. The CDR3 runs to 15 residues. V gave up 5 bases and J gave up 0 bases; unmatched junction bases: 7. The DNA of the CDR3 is TGTGCCAGCAGCCGCCAAGCGGGGAACTCCTACGAGCAGTACTTC. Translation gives CASSRQAGNSYEQYF. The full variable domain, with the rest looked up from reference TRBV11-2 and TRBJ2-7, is EAGVAQSPRYKIIEKRQSVAFWCNPISGHATLYWYQQILGQGPKLLIQFQNNGVVDDSQLPKDRFSAERLKGVDSTLKIQPAKLEDSAVYLCASSRQAGNSYEQYFGPGTRLTVT.

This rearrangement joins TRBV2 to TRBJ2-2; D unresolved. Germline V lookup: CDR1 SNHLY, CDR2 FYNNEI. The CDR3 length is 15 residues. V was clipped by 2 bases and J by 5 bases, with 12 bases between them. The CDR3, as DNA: TGTGCCAGCAGTGAACTGGGTGTCGGGACCGGGGAGCTGTTTTTT. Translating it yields CASSELGVGTGELFF.

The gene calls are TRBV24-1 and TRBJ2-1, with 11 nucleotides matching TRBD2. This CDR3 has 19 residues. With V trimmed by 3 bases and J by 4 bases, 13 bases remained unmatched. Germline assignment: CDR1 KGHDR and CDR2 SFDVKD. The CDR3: CATSDPPIAGGPAYNEQFF. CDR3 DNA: TGTGCCACCAGTGATCCTCCTATAGCGGGGGGGCCTGCATACAATGAGCAGTTCTTC.

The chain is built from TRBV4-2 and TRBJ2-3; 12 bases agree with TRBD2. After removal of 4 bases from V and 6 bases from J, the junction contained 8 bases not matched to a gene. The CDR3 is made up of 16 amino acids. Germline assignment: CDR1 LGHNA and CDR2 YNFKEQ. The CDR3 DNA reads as TGTGCCAGCAGCCGCCTAGCGGGGGGGCCAGCTGATACGCAGTATTTT. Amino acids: CASSRLAGGPADTQYF.

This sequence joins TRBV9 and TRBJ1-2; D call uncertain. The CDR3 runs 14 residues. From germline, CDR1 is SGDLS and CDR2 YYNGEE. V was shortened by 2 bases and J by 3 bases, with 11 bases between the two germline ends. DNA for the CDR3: TGTGCCAGCAGCGTTACATCCGTATACTATGGCTACACCTTC. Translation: CASSVTSVYYGYTF.

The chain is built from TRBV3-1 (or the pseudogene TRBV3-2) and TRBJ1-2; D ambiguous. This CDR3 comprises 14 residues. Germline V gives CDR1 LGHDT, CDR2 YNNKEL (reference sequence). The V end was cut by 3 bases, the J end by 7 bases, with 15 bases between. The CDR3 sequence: CASSHREGRFGYTF. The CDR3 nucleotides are TGTGCCAGCAGCCACCGTGAGGGTAGGTTTGGCTACACCTTC.

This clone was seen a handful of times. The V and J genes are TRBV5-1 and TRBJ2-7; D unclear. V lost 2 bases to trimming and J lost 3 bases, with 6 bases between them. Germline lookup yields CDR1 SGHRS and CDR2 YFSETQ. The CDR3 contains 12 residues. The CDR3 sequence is CASSLSGYEQYF. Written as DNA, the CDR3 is TGCGCCAGCAGCTTATCAGGCTACGAGCAGTACTTC.

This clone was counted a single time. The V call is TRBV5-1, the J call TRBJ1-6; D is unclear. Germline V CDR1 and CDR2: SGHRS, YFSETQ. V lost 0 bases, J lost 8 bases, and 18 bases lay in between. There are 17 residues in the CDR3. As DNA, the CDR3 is TGCGCCAGCAGCTTGGTCGTCATCGGGGATAACGATTCACCCCTCCACTTT. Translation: CASSLVVIGDNDSPLHF.

CDR3 sequence reads: CASSWGGFEGGTDTQYF. The DNA of the CDR3 is TGCGCCAGCAGCTGGGGAGGTTTTGAGGGAGGCACAGATACGCAGTATTTT. V gene TRBV5-1 combines with J gene TRBJ2-3, with TRBD2 as a possible D gene (6 bases). The CDR3 length is 17 residues. The V gene lost 3 bases and the J gene lost 1 base, with 18 bases spanning the gap. Germline V lookup: CDR1 SGHRS, CDR2 YFSETQ.

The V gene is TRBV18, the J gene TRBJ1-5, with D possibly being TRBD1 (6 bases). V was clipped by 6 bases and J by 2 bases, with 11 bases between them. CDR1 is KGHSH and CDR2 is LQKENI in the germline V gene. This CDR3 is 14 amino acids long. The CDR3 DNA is TGTGCCAGCTCGTATGACAGGCGCAATCAGCCCCAGCATTTT. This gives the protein CASSYDRRNQPQHF.

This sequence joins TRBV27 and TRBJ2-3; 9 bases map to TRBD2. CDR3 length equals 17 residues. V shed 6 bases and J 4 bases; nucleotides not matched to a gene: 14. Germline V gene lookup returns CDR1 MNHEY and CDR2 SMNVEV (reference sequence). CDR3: CASSKTGGGGAPDTQYF. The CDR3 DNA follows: TGTGCCAGCAGCAAAACGGGGGGCGGGGGGGCCCCAGATACGCAGTATTTT.

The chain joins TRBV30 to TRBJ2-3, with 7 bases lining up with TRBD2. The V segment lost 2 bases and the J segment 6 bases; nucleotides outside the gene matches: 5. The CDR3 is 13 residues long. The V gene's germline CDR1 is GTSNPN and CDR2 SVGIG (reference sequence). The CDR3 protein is CAWSSVGGDTQYF. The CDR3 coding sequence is TGTGCCTGGAGTTCTGTGGGGGGGGATACGCAGTATTTT.

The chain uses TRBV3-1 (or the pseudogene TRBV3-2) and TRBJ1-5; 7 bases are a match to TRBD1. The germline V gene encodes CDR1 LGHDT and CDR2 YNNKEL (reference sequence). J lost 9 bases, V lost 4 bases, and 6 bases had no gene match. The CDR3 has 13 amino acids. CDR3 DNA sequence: TGTGCCAGCAGCCCGGAGACAGGGAGGCCCCAGCATTTT. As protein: CASSPETGRPQHF.

This chain's CDR3 is CASRATGGDTQYF. CDR3 coding DNA: TGCGCCAGCAGGGCGACAGGAGGAGATACGCAGTATTTT. This rearrangement joins TRBV4-1 to TRBJ2-3, with D possibly matching TRBD1 (6 bases). Trimming removed 6 bases at V and 5 bases at J, with 12 bases between. The CDR3 extends over 13 amino acids. The germline gives CDR1 MGHRA, CDR2 YSYEKL.

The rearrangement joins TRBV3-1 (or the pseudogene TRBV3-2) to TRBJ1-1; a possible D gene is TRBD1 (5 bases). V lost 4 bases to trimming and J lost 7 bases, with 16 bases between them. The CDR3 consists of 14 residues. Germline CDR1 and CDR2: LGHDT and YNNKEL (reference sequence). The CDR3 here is CASSRQQGLGEAFF. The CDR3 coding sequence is TGTGCCAGCAGCCGACAGCAAGGATTAGGTGAAGCTTTCTTT.

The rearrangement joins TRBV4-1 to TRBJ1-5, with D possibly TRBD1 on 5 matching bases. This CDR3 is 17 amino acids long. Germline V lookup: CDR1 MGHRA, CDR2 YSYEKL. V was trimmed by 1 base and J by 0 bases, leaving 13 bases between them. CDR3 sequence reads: CASSQVLGGDSNQPQHF. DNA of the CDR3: TGCGCCAGCAGCCAAGTCCTGGGGGGGGATAGCAATCAGCCCCAGCATTTT.

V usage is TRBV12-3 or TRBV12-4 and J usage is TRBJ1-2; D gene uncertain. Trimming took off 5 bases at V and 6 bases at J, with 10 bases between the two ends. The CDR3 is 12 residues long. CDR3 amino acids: CASSRTSDGYTF. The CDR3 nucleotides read TGTGCCAGCAGTCGGACTTCCGATGGCTACACCTTC.

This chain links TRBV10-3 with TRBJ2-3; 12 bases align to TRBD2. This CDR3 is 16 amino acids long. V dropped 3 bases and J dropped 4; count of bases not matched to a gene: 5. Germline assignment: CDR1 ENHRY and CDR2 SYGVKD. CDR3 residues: CAISESSGGAPDTQYF. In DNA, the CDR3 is TGTGCCATCAGTGAATCTAGCGGGGGGGCCCCAGATACGCAGTATTTT.

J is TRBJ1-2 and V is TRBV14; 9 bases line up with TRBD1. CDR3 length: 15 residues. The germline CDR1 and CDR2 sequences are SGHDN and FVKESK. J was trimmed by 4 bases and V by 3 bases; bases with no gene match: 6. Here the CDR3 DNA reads TGTGCCAGCAGCCACTACAGGGGGCAAGGCTATGGCTACACCTTC. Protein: CASSHYRGQGYGYTF.

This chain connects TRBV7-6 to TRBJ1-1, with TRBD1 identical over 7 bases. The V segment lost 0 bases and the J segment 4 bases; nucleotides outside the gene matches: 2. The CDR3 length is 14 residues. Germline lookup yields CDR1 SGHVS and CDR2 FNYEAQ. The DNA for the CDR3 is TGTGCCAGCAGCTTAGCAGGGGGCGGCACTGAAGCTTTCTTT. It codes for CASSLAGGGTEAFF.

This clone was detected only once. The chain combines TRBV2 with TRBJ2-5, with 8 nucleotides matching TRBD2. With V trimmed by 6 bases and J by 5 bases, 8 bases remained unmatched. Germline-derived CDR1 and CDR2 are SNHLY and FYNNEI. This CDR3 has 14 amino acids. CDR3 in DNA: TGTGCCAGCAGGGGGACTAGTAGGGCCGAGACCCAGTACTTC. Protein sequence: CASRGTSRAETQYF.

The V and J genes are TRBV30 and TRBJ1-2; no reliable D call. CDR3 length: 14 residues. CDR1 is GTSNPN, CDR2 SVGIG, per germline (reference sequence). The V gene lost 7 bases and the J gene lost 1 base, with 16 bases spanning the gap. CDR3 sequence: CAFTGRTFNYGYTF. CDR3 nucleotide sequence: TGTGCCTTTACGGGCAGGACTTTTAACTATGGCTACACCTTC.

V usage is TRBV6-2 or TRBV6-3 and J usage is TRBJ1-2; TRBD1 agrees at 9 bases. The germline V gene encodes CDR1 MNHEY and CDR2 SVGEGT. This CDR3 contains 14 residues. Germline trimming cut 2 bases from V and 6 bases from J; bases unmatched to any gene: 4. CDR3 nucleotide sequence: TGTGCCAGCAGTTACGGACAGGGGATCGATGGCTACACCTTC. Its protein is CASSYGQGIDGYTF.

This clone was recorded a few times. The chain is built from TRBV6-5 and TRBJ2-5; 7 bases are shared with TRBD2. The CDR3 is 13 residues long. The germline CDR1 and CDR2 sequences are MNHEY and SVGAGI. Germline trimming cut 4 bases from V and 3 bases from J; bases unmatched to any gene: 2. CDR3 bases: TGTGCCAGCAGTTGGAGCGGGGAAGAGACCCAGTACTTC. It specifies CASSWSGEETQYF.

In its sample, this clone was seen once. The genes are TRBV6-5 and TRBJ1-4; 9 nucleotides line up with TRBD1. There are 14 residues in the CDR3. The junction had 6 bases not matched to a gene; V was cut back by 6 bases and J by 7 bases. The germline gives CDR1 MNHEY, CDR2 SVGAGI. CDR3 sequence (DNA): TGTGCCAGCAGGACGCAGGACAGGGGTGAAAAACTGTTTTTT. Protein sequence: CASRTQDRGEKLFF.

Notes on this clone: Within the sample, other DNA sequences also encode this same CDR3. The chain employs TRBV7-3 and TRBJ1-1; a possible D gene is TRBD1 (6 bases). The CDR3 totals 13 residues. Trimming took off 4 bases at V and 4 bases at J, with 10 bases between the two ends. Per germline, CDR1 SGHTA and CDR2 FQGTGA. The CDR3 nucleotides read TGTGCCAGCAGCTCACAGGGAAGCACTGAAGCTTTCTTT. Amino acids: CASSSQGSTEAFF.

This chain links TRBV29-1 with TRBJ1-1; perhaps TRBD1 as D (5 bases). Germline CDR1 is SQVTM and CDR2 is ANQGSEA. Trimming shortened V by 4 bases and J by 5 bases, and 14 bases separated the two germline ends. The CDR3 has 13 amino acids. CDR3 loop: CSVGAGEGTEAFF. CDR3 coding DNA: TGCAGCGTTGGGGCGGGGGAAGGGACTGAAGCTTTCTTT.